This T cell receptor beta chain was sequenced for a study of T cell responses to AZD1222 COVID-19 vaccine. Study findings and constraints: The peak T cell response came first, and repertoires were sampled only after it. The donor group comprised mostly white British people and more females; the analysis possibly underestimated clonal diversity. CD4 TCRs covered the whole spike, strongest at regions 160-218 and 743-854.

Trimming removed 0 bases at V and 2 bases at J, with 16 bases between. This CDR3 has 16 residues. Per germline, CDR1 GTSNPN and CDR2 SVGIG (reference sequence). This clone was observed a single time. Its antigen is unidentified. Pooled samples include second doses given at about 4 or 12 weeks. Profiling relied on immunoSEQ multiplex PCR, and the TCRdb table lists in-frame clones only, not all of them. This table holds 85,000 to 90,000 clones, more than 70% found once. The gene calls are TRBV30 and TRBJ2-5; unclear D gene. The sequencing used peripheral blood, collected 28 days after the second AZD1222 dose. The receptor's source is an adult who received the AZD1222 COVID-19 vaccine. CDR3 DNA sequence: TGTGCCTGGAGTGTACTCCGCATAGGTAATCAAGAGACCCAGTACTTC. Amino acid sequence: CAWSVLRIGNQETQYF. The complete variable domain, with remaining parts taken from reference TRBV30 and TRBJ2-5, reads SQTIHQWPATLVQPVGSPLSLECTVEGTSNPNLYWYRQAAGRGLQLLFYSVGIGQISSEVPQNLSASRPQDRQFILSSKKLLLSDSGFYLCAWSVLRIGNQETQYFGPGTRLLVL.